These 27 T cell receptor beta chains were all obtained from the same sample, sequenced in a study of PD-L1 blockade in urothelial cancer. Libraries were prepared by immunoSEQ multiplex PCR; TCRdb keeps only in-frame clonotypes and omits some of them. This sample has approximately 48,000 clones, with around 85% found just once. The sample was PBMCs, taken around atezolizumab (anti-PD-L1) treatment. These receptors originate from a man aged 60 to 69 with urothelial cancer.

The genes are TRBV10-3 and TRBJ1-2; the match to TRBD1 covers 9 bases. Per the germline V gene, CDR1 is ENHRY and CDR2 is SYGVKD. J lost 6 bases, V lost 10 bases, and 9 bases had no gene match. The CDR3 consists of 13 residues. In DNA form, the CDR3 reads TGTGCCACTAATGTAGGGACAGGGAATGGCTACACCTTC. Amino acid sequence: CATNVGTGNGYTF.

The gene calls are TRBV19 and TRBJ2-3; TRBD2 is a possible D gene (5 bases). This CDR3 region has 12 residues. Trimming stripped 5 bases from V and 6 bases from J, with 9 bases between. Germline lookup yields CDR1 LNHDA and CDR2 SQIVND (reference sequence). The CDR3 region is CASSSVADTQYF. The CDR3 coding sequence is TGTGCCAGTAGTTCGGTAGCGGATACGCAGTATTTT.

The CDR3 DNA sequence: TGCGCCAGCAGCCAAGAAGGCAGGGGGGAAGAGACCCAGTACTTC. This translates into CASSQEGRGEETQYF. V is TRBV4-1 and J is TRBJ2-5; TRBD1 might be the D (7 bases). The length of the CDR3 is 15 residues. CDR1 and CDR2 from the germline V gene are MGHRA and YSYEKL. V was shortened by 0 bases and J by 3 bases, with 11 bases between the two germline ends.

The V and J genes are TRBV7-6 and TRBJ2-7; maybe TRBD2 (5 bases). V was shortened by 4 bases and J by 6 bases, with 22 bases between the two germline ends. This CDR3 is built from 16 residues. Germline V CDR1 and CDR2: SGHVS, FNYEAQ. The CDR3 DNA sequence: TGTGCCAGCAGCTACTCCCCGGGCTCACAAGGAGGCGAGCAGTACTTC. It translates to CASSYSPGSQGGEQYF.

This clone has more than one count but fewer than ten. The rearrangement joins TRBV6-1 to TRBJ2-7, with no clear D. The CDR3 loop spans 10 amino acids. V was shortened by 6 bases and J by 2 bases, with 2 bases between the two germline ends. The germline gives CDR1 MNHNS, CDR2 SASEGT. The CDR3 here is CASSAYEQYF. In DNA, the CDR3 is TGTGCCAGCAGCGCCTACGAGCAGTACTTC.

This clone was observed once. The CDR3 is CASSSLSTSGRSGEQYF. CDR3 coding DNA: TGTGCCAGCAGCTCCCTGTCGACTAGCGGGAGATCTGGGGAGCAGTACTTC. The V and J genes are TRBV13 and TRBJ2-7, with 12 bases aligning to TRBD2. The CDR3 length is 17 residues. Trimming cost V 4 bases and J 7 bases; bases outside gene matches: 14. CDR1 and CDR2 from the germline V gene are PRHDT and FYEKMQ (reference sequence).

V gene TRBV7-9 combines with J gene TRBJ2-5, with a possible D match to TRBD1 (6 bases). The V end lost 5 bases, the J end lost 1 base, and 17 bases lay between the germline ends. This CDR3 region has 16 residues. Germline loops: CDR1 SEHNR, CDR2 FQNEAQ (reference sequence). CDR3 region: CASSRGGGLSQETQYF. The CDR3 region has the DNA TGTGCCAGCAGCCGAGGGGGTGGCCTCTCCCAAGAGACCCAGTACTTC.

This clone has a single count. The chain carries TRBV6-7 and TRBJ1-4; 10 bases match TRBD1. TRBV6-7 falls under the ORF class, with uncertain function. The CDR3 length is 17 residues. J was trimmed by 3 bases and V by 2 bases; bases with no gene match: 6. CDR3 DNA: TGTGCCAGCAGTTACGTAGGGACAGGGGATTCTAATGAAAAACTGTTTTTT. It translates to CASSYVGTGDSNEKLFF.

The J gene is TRBJ2-5, the V gene TRBV11-2, with 12 positions matching TRBD2. Germline V gives CDR1 SGHAT, CDR2 FQNNGV. V dropped 5 bases and J dropped 5; count of bases not matched to a gene: 6. There are 15 residues in the CDR3. CDR3 DNA: TGTGCCAGCAGCCGGACTAGCGGGATCCCGGAGACCCAGTACTTC. This gives the protein CASSRTSGIPETQYF.

The CDR3 DNA reads TGCGCCAGCAGACCCCGGCAGGACAGCTACATGAACACTGAAGCTTTCTTT. It translates to CASRPRQDSYMNTEAFF. V gene TRBV4-3 combines with J gene TRBJ1-1; D possibly corresponds to TRBD1 (6 bases). Trimming took 6 bases from V and 0 from J, leaving 20 bases between them. Germline V gene sequence: CDR1 LGHNA, CDR2 YSLEER. There are 17 residues in the CDR3.

The rearrangement links TRBV29-1 to TRBJ2-1, with 7 bases aligning to TRBD2. V shed 3 bases, J shed 3 bases, and the junction held 5 bases outside the gene matches. The CDR3 is 14 residues long. Germline V CDR1 and CDR2: SQVTM, ANQGSEA. CDR3 residues: CSVEGGSNYNEQFF. CDR3 DNA: TGCAGCGTTGAGGGCGGGAGCAACTACAATGAGCAGTTCTTC.

The J gene is TRBJ2-2, the V gene TRBV19; possible D gene TRBD1, 6 bases. Per the germline V gene, CDR1 is LNHDA and CDR2 is SQIVND (reference sequence). Between the trimmed V and J ends, which lost 6 bases and 0 bases, there was a span of 11 bases. The CDR3 sequence is 15 residues long. CDR3 DNA sequence: TGTGCCAGTAGGAGGACAGACACGAACACCGGGGAGCTGTTTTTT. Encoded protein: CASRRTDTNTGELFF.

V is TRBV28 and J is TRBJ2-7; 8 bases map to TRBD1. Germline trimming cut 1 base from V and 2 bases from J; bases unmatched to any gene: 7. Germline loops: CDR1 MDHEN, CDR2 SYDVKM. This CDR3 region has 16 residues. CDR3 sequence (DNA): TGTGCCAGCAGTTTATCTAGGGACAGGTCAGCCTACGAGCAGTACTTC. It specifies CASSLSRDRSAYEQYF.

V and J are TRBV28 and TRBJ1-3; 10 nucleotides agree with TRBD1. The CDR3 extends over 16 amino acids. CDR1 is MDHEN and CDR2 is SYDVKM in the germline V gene. V was clipped by 3 bases and J by 3 bases; unmatched bases: 5. The CDR3 reads CASSFLDRGFGNTIYF. In DNA form, the CDR3 reads TGTGCCAGCAGTTTTCTGGACAGGGGGTTTGGAAACACCATATATTTT.

The CDR3 loop reads CASSLLAGYTF. As DNA, the CDR3 is TGTGCCAGCAGTCTCCTAGCTGGCTACACCTTC. The chain carries TRBV28 and TRBJ1-2; no clear D. Germline CDR1 reads MDHEN; CDR2 reads SYDVKM. Between the trimmed V and J ends, which lost 5 bases and 7 bases, there was a span of 8 bases. The CDR3 consists of 11 residues.

The chain employs TRBV27 and TRBJ2-1; D unresolved. Trimming removed 7 bases from V and 4 bases from J, with 5 bases in between. The CDR3 is 11 amino acids. Per the germline V gene, CDR1 is MNHEY and CDR2 is SMNVEV (reference sequence). The CDR3 region is CASKQYNEQFF. The DNA for the CDR3 is TGTGCCAGCAAACAGTACAATGAGCAGTTCTTC.

In its sample, this clone was seen a few times. The chain has TRBV28 and TRBJ2-7; possibly TRBD2 for D (5 bases). Germline V gene data show CDR1 as MDHEN and CDR2 as SYDVKM. Between the trimmed V and J ends, which lost 5 bases and 2 bases, there was a span of 16 bases. The CDR3 runs to 15 residues. The CDR3 loop reads CASSARLGSTYEQYF. The DNA of the CDR3 is TGTGCCAGCAGTGCCCGACTGGGGAGCACCTACGAGCAGTACTTC.

This chain uses TRBV27 with TRBJ1-5; TRBD1 might be the D (6 bases). Trimming left V 3 bases short and J 2 bases short, with 8 bases between. The CDR3 totals 14 residues. The germline V gene encodes CDR1 MNHEY and CDR2 SMNVEV (reference sequence). CDR3 sequence (DNA): TGTGCCAGCAGTTTTCACAGGGGCAATCAGCCCCAGCATTTT. The encoded protein is CASSFHRGNQPQHF.

This rearrangement joins TRBV5-1 to TRBJ2-7; D is undetermined. The CDR3 has 14 amino acids. The V end lost 0 bases, the J end lost 0 bases, and 7 bases lay between the germline ends. In germline, CDR1 is SGHRS, CDR2 YFSETQ. The DNA for the CDR3 is TGCGCCAGCAGCTTGGGAGTCGGCTCCTACGAGCAGTACTTC. This sequence encodes CASSLGVGSYEQYF.

This chain links TRBV13 with TRBJ2-1; 9 bases match TRBD2. The CDR3 loop spans 13 amino acids. V was clipped by 2 bases and J by 12 bases; unmatched bases: 5. Germline-derived CDR1 and CDR2 are PRHDT and FYEKMQ (reference sequence). The CDR3 bases are TGTGCCAGCAGCTTACCGGGACTAGCAAGGCAGTTCTTC. This translates into CASSLPGLARQFF.

The chain joins TRBV7-3 to TRBJ1-2; possible D gene TRBD1, 5 bases. Trimming stripped 1 base from V and 2 bases from J, with 8 bases between. The CDR3 is 14 amino acids. Germline V gives CDR1 SGHTA, CDR2 FQGTGA. CDR3 protein: CASSLRGDNYGYTF. DNA for the CDR3: TGTGCCAGCAGCTTAAGGGGGGACAACTATGGCTACACCTTC.

CDR3 protein: CASLQGAPGNTIYF. In DNA form, the CDR3 reads TGTGCCAGCTTACAGGGGGCGCCTGGAAACACCATATATTTT. This sequence joins TRBV6-1 and TRBJ1-3; TRBD1 aligns across 9 bases. Germline V gives CDR1 MNHNS, CDR2 SASEGT. After removal of 8 bases from V and 2 bases from J, the junction contained 4 bases not matched to a gene. The CDR3 is 14 amino acids.

V usage is TRBV7-3 and J usage is TRBJ1-1; TRBD1 might be the D (5 bases). V was shortened by 4 bases and J by 3 bases, with 9 bases between the two germline ends. Per the germline V gene, CDR1 is SGHTA and CDR2 is FQGTGA. The CDR3 consists of 13 residues. The CDR3 DNA is TGTGCCAGCAGCTCGGGACTCTACACTGAAGCTTTCTTT. Its translation is CASSSGLYTEAFF.

The V and J genes are TRBV11-2 and TRBJ2-1; unclear D gene. V was cut by 4 bases and J by 4 bases, with 14 bases left in between. This CDR3 region has 15 residues. CDR1 and CDR2 from the germline V gene are SGHAT and FQNNGV. CDR3 sequence reads: CASSSTLVGYNEQFF. Here the CDR3 DNA reads TGTGCCAGCAGCTCGACATTGGTGGGTTACAATGAGCAGTTCTTC.

The J gene is TRBJ1-3, the V gene TRBV9, with a weak D call TRBD1 (5 bases). Germline V gene data show CDR1 as SGDLS and CDR2 as YYNGEE. Deletions cut 0 bases from V and 3 bases from J, with 7 bases between. This CDR3 is 14 amino acids long. Here the CDR3 reads CASSVAGYGNTIYF. CDR3 DNA: TGTGCCAGCAGCGTAGCAGGGTATGGAAACACCATATATTTT.

The chain has TRBV2 and TRBJ2-3; 7 bases line up with TRBD1. Germline V gene lookup returns CDR1 SNHLY and CDR2 FYNNEI. CDR3 length: 14 amino acids. V lost 6 bases to trimming and J lost 4 bases; unmatched junction nucleotides: 7. The CDR3, as DNA: TGTGCCAGCAGAGTACAGGGGCCTGCAGATACGCAGTATTTT. Encoded protein: CASRVQGPADTQYF.

This chain connects TRBV18 to TRBJ1-1, with D hard to call. The length of the CDR3 is 14 residues. Trimming left V 3 bases short and J 3 bases short, with 11 bases between. Germline CDR1 is KGHSH and CDR2 is LQKENI. Written as DNA, the CDR3 is TGTGCCAGCTCACCCACGCAGGTCGACACTGAAGCTTTCTTT. Its protein is CASSPTQVDTEAFF.